This paragraph reports one T cell receptor beta chain. This clonotype was seen repeatedly, ten times or more. Its antigen is currently not known. Base qualities are missing; no much larger clone stands one base away. These data come from a study of neurological immune-mediated disorders (dated by TCRdb to about 2019). The study in broad terms: Using UMI-based sequencing, the study compared peripheral blood TCR-beta repertoires from patients with HTLV-I-associated myelopathy (HAM/TSP), patients with multiple sclerosis, and healthy controls. Of the approximately 66 subjects in the cohort, about 14 were HAM/TSP patients, around 35 were multiple sclerosis patients, and some 20 were healthy controls. The approximately 100 TCR-beta libraries included longitudinal samples, technical triplicates and paired sorted CD4+ and CD8+ T-cell subsets alongside PBMC samples.

The healthy controls were volunteers from a blood bank in Maryland, USA. For unsorted PBMC libraries, 2 million PBMCs were used after storage in RNAlater at -80 degrees C until RNA extraction. Peripheral blood was subjected to Ficoll-Hypaque density gradient centrifugation to isolate PBMCs, which were then cryopreserved in liquid nitrogen. General study outcomes and caveats: Expanded clones from different subjects shared no identical CDR3 amino acid sequences, which suggests that TCR-beta repertoires were private in all groups. The highest TCR clonal expansion was observed in HAM/TSP patients, whereas the lowest was observed in MS patients, even when compared with healthy controls.

cDNA was synthesized by template-switch 5'RACE using a primer with a 10-nucleotide random unique molecular identifier that tagged each TCR transcript. Over 190 million TCR-beta sequences, covering 15-18 subjects, were produced in each sequencing run. The RNeasy kit was used to extract total RNA. The KAPA Real-time Library Amplification kit was used to amplify TCR-beta VDJ regions with primers targeting the TCR constant region and the 5'RACE anchor. Sample indexes and Illumina adaptors were added in a first PCR, after which library yield was increased in a second PCR. After Ampure bead purification, the roughly 650 bp TCR product was size-selected on a 2% E-gel SizeSelection system. Before pooling, library quality was checked on a Bioanalyzer, concentration was measured with Qubit, and libraries were quantified with the Kapa Library Quantification kit. An Illumina HiSeq 2500 was used to sequence the libraries paired-end at 2 x 150 bp. To increase sequence diversity, about 25-31% phiX was spiked into each library pool. The study's own analysis went as follows. The UMI-based MiGEC pipeline processed quality-filtered reads and removed over 80% of raw TCR sequences during error correction. VDJ genes were aligned to IMGT germline references, and each clonotype was defined by a unique CDR3 amino acid sequence together with V-J genes. VDJtools evaluated clonal expansion, Shannon diversity and CDR3 relatedness (CalcPairwiseDistances, ClusterSamples); CLCbio workbench built phylogenetic trees. Clones with at least 8 unique UMIs were defined as expanded, with this threshold being based on coefficient-of-variation modelling across technical triplicates. TCRdb itself trimmed the public reads at Q25 with fastp, ran MiXCR and retained productive beta chains. Each entry is one CDR3 protein sequence, shown with its most common DNA and genes. The V and J calls and clone size are TCRdb's, not the authors'. A total of 65,000 to 90,000 distinct CDR3 sequences appear in this sample, around 10% of them only once. Jointly, the top ten make up about 1.7% of the sample.

The sequence was collected from a man aged 35 to 55 in good health. What was sequenced was PBMCs.

The CDR3 protein sequence reads: CATLGETKAYEQYF. The sequenced DNA: TGTGCCACCTTAGGAGAGACAAAGGCCTACGAGCAGTACTTC. The chain links TRBV2 with TRBJ2-7; the D gene assignment is ambiguous. From the cysteine through the phenylalanine, the CDR3 covers 14 amino acids. Only CDR3 DNA is held: 42 bases, read in frame from base 1. Relative to germline, V is 10 bases shorter and J is 2 bases shorter, with 18 bases between their ends. The germline V gene supplies CDR1 SNHLY and CDR2 FYNNEI.